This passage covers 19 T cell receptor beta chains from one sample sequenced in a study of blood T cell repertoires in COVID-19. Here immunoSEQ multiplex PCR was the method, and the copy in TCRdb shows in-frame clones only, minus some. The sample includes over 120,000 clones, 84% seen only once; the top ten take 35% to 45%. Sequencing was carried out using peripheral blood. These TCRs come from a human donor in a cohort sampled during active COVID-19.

CDR3 DNA sequence: TGTGCCAGTAGTATAGCCCCGATGACAGGTATCTACAATGAGCAGTTCTTC. Translating gives CASSIAPMTGIYNEQFF. The chain employs TRBV19 and TRBJ2-1, with D perhaps matching TRBD1 (6 bases). The CDR3 runs 17 residues. V was clipped by 1 base and J by 3 bases, with 16 bases between them. The germline gives CDR1 LNHDA, CDR2 SQIVND (reference sequence). Supplemented by reference TRBV19 and TRBJ2-1, the full variable domain reads DGGITQSPKYLFRKEGQNVTLSCEQNLNHDAMYWYRQDPGQGLRLIYYSQIVNDFQKGDIAEGYSVSREKKESFPLTVTSAQKNPTAFYLCASSIAPMTGIYNEQFFGPGTRLTVL.

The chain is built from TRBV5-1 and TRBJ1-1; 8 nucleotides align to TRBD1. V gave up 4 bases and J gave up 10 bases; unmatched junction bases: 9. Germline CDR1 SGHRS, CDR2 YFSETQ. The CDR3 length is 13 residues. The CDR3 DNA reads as TGCGCCAGCAGCCCCTGGGGACAGGACTCAGCTTTCTTT. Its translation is CASSPWGQDSAFF.

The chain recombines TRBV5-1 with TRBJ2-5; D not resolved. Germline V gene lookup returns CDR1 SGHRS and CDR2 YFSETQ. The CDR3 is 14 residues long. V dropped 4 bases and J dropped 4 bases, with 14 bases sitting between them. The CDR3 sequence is CASSGPVPPETQYF. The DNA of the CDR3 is TGCGCCAGCAGCGGGCCCGTGCCCCCAGAGACCCAGTACTTC.

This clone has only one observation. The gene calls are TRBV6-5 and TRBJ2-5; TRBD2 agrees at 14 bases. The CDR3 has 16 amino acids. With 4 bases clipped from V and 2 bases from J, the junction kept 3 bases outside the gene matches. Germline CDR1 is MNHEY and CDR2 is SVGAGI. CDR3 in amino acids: CASSLRLAGGQETQYF. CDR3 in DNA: TGTGCCAGCAGTTTAAGACTAGCGGGGGGGCAAGAGACCCAGTACTTC.

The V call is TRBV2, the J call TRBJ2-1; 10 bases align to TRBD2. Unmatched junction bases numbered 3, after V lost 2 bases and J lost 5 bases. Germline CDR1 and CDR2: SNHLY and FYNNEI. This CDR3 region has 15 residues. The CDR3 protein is CASSELGLADNEQFF. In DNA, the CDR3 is TGTGCCAGCAGTGAATTAGGACTAGCGGACAATGAGCAGTTCTTC. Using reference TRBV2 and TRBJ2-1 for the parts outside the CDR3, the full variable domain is EPEVTQTPSHQVTQMGQEVILRCVPISNHLYFYWYRQILGQKVEFLVSFYNNEISEKSEIFDDQFSVERPDGSNFTLKIRSTKLEDSAMYFCASSELGLADNEQFFGPGTRLTVL.

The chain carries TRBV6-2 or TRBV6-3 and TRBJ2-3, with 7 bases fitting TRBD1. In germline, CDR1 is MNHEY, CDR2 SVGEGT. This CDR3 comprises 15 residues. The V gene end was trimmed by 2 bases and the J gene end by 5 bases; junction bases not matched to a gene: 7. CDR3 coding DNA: TGTGCCAGCAGTTACGGGACAGCGCCTGGAGATACGCAGTATTTT. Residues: CASSYGTAPGDTQYF.

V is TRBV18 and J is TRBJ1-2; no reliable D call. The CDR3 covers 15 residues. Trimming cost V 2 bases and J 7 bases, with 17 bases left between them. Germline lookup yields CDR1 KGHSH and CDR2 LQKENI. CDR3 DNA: TGTGCCAGCTCACCAGGGAATACCCGGGAGTCTGGCTACACCTTC. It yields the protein CASSPGNTRESGYTF.

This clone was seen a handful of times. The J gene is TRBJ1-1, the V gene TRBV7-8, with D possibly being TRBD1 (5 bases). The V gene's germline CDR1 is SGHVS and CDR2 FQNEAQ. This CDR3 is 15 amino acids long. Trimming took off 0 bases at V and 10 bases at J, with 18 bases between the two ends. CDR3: CASSLARGVGGGAFF. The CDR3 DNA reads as TGTGCCAGCAGCTTAGCGCGGGGGGTAGGCGGTGGAGCTTTCTTT.

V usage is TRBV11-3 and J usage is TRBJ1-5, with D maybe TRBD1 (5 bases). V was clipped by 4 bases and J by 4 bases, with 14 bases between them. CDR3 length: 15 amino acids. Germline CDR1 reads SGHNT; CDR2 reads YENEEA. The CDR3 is CASSSGGPQNQPQHF. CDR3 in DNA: TGTGCCAGCAGCTCGGGGGGACCGCAAAATCAGCCCCAGCATTTT.

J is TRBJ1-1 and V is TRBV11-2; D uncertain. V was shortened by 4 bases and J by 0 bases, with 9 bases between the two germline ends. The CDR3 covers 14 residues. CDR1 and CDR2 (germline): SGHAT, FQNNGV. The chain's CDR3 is CASSSQQMNTEAFF. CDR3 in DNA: TGTGCCAGCAGCTCGCAACAGATGAACACTGAAGCTTTCTTT.

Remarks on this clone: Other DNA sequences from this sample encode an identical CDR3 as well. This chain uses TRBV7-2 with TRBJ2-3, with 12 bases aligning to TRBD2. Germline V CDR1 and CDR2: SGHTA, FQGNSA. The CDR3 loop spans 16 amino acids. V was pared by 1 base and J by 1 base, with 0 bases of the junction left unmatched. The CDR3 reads CASSLGLAGGTDTQYF. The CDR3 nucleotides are TGTGCCAGCAGCTTAGGACTAGCGGGGGGCACAGATACGCAGTATTTT.

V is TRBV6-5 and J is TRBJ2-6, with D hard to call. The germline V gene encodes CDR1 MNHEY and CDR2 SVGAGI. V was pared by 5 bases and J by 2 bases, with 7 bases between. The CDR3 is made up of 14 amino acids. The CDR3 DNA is TGTGCCAGCAGTCAACAGACTGGGGCCAACGTCCTGACTTTC. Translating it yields CASSQQTGANVLTF.

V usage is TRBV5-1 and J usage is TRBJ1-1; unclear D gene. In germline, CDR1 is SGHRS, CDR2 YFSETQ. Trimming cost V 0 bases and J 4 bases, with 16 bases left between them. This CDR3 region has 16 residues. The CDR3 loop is CASSLGRAREGTEAFF. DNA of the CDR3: TGCGCCAGCAGCTTGGGCCGAGCAAGGGAGGGCACTGAAGCTTTCTTT.

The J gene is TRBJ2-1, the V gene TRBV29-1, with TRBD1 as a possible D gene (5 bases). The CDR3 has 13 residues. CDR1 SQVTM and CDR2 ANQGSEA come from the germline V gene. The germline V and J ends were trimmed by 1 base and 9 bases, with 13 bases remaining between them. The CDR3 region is CSVEGQGNGEQFF. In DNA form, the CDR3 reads TGCAGCGTTGAAGGGCAGGGTAACGGTGAGCAGTTCTTC.

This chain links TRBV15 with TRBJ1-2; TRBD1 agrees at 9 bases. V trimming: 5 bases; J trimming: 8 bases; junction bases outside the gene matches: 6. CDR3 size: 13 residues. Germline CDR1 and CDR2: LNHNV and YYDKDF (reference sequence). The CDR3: CATSGRQGGGYTF. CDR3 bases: TGTGCCACCAGCGGACGACAGGGGGGCGGCTACACCTTC.

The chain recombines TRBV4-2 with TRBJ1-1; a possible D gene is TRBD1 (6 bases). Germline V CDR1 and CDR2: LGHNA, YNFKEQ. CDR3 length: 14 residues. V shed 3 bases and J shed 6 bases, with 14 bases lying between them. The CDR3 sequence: CASSQTGTPSEAFF. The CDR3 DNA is TGTGCCAGCAGCCAGACCGGGACACCCTCTGAAGCTTTCTTT.

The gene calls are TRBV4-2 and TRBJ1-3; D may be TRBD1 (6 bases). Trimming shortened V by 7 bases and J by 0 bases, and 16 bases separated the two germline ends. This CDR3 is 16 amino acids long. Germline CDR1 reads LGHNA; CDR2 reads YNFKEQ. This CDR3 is CASTRGGASSGNTIYF. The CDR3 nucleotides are TGTGCCAGCACCCGGGGGGGGGCGAGCTCTGGAAACACCATATATTTT.

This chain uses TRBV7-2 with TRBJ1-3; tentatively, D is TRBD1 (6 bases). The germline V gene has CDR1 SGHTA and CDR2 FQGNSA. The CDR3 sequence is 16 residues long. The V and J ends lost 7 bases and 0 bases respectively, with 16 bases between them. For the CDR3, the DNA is TGTGCCAGCACCCCGGGACAACGTTTCTCTGGAAACACCATATATTTT. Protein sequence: CASTPGQRFSGNTIYF.

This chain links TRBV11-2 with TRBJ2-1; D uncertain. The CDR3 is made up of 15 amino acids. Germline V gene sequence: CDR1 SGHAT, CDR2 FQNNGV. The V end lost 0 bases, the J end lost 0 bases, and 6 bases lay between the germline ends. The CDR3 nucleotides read TGTGCCAGCAGCTTAGACGGTCTCTCCTACAATGAGCAGTTCTTC. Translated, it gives CASSLDGLSYNEQFF.